Listed below are T cell receptor beta chains from one sample, sequenced in a study of blood T cell repertoires in COVID-19. Libraries were prepared by immunoSEQ multiplex PCR; TCRdb keeps only in-frame clonotypes and omits some of them. Among tens of thousands of clones listed, around four fifths were seen once. The sequenced sample consisted of peripheral blood. All receptors come from an elderly woman with acute or convalescent COVID-19. Both conserved end residues are part of each CDR3. D genes are given only for firm matches. A clone size is listed for some rows: how often the clone was seen (once, few, many), or a class if it is expanded.

size	D	length	V	J	DNA	CDR3
.	.	14	TRBV27	TRBJ2-3	TGTGCCAGCAGTTTATCGGACTCCCTCCGTACGCAGTATTTT	CASSLSDSLRTQYF
.	.	15	TRBV7-5	TRBJ1-1	TGTGTCAGAAGCCCCAGGGGAGAAAAGAACACTGAAGCTTTCTTT	CVRSPRGEKNTEAFF
.	.	17	TRBV7-6	TRBJ2-6	TGTGCCAGCAGCTCCACAGGGGACTCCACTGGGGCCAACGTCCTGACTTTC	CASSSTGDSTGANVLTF
.	TRBD1	15	TRBV6-6	TRBJ1-2	TGTGCCAGCGCCTATGGCCCGACAGGGGGCAGTGGCTACACCTTC	CASAYGPTGGSGYTF
.	.	14	TRBV3-1/TRBV3-2	TRBJ1-4	TGTGCCAGCAGCCATCAGGGGCACGGTGAAAAACTGTTTTTT	CASSHQGHGEKLFF
once	.	13	TRBV19	TRBJ1-1	TGTGCCAGTAGTATAGTACAGGACACTGAAGCTTTCTTT	CASSIVQDTEAFF
.	TRBD1	13	TRBV2	TRBJ2-7	TGTGCCAGTACCAGACAGGGGTTCAACGAGCAGTACTTC	CASTRQGFNEQYF
.	TRBD2	15	TRBV18	TRBJ2-1	TGTGCCAGCTCACCACTAGCGGGGGGGAACAATGAGCAGTTCTTC	CASSPLAGGNNEQFF
.	.	15	TRBV3-1/TRBV3-2	TRBJ2-2	TGTGCCAGCAGCGCGGGACTGCTGAACACCGGGGAGCTGTTTTTT	CASSAGLLNTGELFF
.	.	14	TRBV18	TRBJ1-1	TGTGCCAGCTCACCACCAGGGGTAAACACTGAAGCTTTCTTT	CASSPPGVNTEAFF
once	TRBD2	13	TRBV6-5	TRBJ2-7	TGTGCCAGCAGACTAGCGAGCTCCTACGAGCAGTACTTC	CASRLASSYEQYF
.	.	15	TRBV28	TRBJ1-5	TGTGCCAGCAGTTTGAGGGCAGCCCAGGATCAGCCCCAGCATTTT	CASSLRAAQDQPQHF
.	.	15	TRBV24-1	TRBJ2-1	TGTGCCACCAGTGATCGGGGTGGAGCCTACAATGAGCAGTTCTTC	CATSDRGGAYNEQFF
.	.	15	TRBV27	TRBJ2-7	TGTGCCAGCAGTTGGGGACAAACGGCGTCCTACGAGCAGTACTTC	CASSWGQTASYEQYF
.	.	15	TRBV28	TRBJ2-3	TGTGCCAGCAGTTTAATAACAGGGAGCACAGATACGCAGTATTTT	CASSLITGSTDTQYF
.	.	13	TRBV9	TRBJ1-1	TGTGCCAGCAGCGGGGCCCAGAACACTGAAGCTTTCTTT	CASSGAQNTEAFF